This T cell receptor beta chain was documented in a study of blood T cell repertoires in COVID-19. The CDR3 has 17 amino acids. Germline CDR1 and CDR2: SGHRS and YFSETQ. The junction had 9 bases not matched to a gene; V was cut back by 4 bases and J by 0 bases. Some clones are missing from TCRdb's copy, which holds only in-frame ones; the method was immunoSEQ multiplex PCR. The data contain about 310,000 clones, over 75% of them singletons. The sequence derives from a middle-aged woman who had recovered from COVID-19. Source material: PBMCs or T cells enriched from blood (not recorded which). The rearrangement uses TRBV5-1 and TRBJ2-2; 7 nucleotides agree with TRBD1. Written as DNA, the CDR3 is TGCGCCAGCAGCCCCCGGGACAGCCTTTCGAACACCGGGGAGCTGTTTTTT. Amino acids: CASSPRDSLSNTGELFF. The full variable domain, with the rest looked up from reference TRBV5-1 and TRBJ2-2, is KAGVTQTPRYLIKTRGQQVTLSCSPISGHRSVSWYQQTPGQGLQFLFEYFSETQRNKGNFPGRFSGRQFSNSRSEMNVSTLELGDSALYLCASSPRDSLSNTGELFFGEGSRLTVL.